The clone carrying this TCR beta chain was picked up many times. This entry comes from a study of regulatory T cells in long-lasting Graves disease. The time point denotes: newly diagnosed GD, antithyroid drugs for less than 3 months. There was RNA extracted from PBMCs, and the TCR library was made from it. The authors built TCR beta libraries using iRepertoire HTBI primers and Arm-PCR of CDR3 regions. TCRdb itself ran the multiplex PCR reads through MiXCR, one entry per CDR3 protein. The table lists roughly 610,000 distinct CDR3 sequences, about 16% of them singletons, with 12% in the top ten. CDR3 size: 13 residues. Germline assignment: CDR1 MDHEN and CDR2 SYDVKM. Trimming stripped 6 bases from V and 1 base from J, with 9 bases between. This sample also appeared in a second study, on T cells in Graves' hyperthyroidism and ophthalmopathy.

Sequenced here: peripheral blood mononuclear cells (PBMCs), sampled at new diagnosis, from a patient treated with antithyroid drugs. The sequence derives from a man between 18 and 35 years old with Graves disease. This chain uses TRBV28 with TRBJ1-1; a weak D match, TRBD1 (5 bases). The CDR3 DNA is TGTGCCAGCAGGTACGGGGGGAACACTGAAGCTTTCTTT. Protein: CASRYGGNTEAFF. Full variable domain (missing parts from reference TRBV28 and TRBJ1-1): DVKVTQSSRYLVKRTGEKVFLECVQDMDHENMFWYRQDPGLGLRLIYFSYDVKMKEKGDIPEGYSVSREKKERFSLILESASTNQTSMYLCASRYGGNTEAFFGQGTRLTVV.